This T cell receptor (beta chain) emerged from a study of blood T cell repertoires in COVID-19. Study-level background: The origin of the acute and convalescent COVID-19 samples was the United States, Italy and Spain. Sources were T cells, B-cell-depleted T cells, or PBMCs; the material itself was cDNA or gDNA.

Germline V gene lookup returns CDR1 SGHKS and CDR2 YYEKEE (reference sequence). CDR3 length equals 13 residues. Original handling: Reference gene primer amplification gave estimated nucleated cell counts. The method was immunoSEQ multiplex PCR; TCRdb's version includes in-frame clones alone and lacks a portion of them. V and J calls plus clone size are reproduced from that table; the DNA served to infer D and trimming. This sample has 80,000 or so clones, with over 85% found just once. The clonotype was recovered from a man aged 50-60 years with acute or convalescent COVID-19. This chain connects TRBV5-5 to TRBJ1-2, with a tentative D call TRBD1 (6 bases). Sequences were obtained from peripheral blood. This CDR3 is CGSTTEIGGGYTF. CDR3 nucleotides: TGTGGATCAACGACTGAAATAGGGGGAGGCTACACCTTC.